Listed below are T cell receptor beta chains from one sample, sequenced in a study of blood T cell repertoires in COVID-19. Only in-frame clones appear in the TCRdb table, and some are missing; sequencing was by immunoSEQ multiplex PCR. The sample lists around 340,000 clones, around 90% occurring once. Input material: peripheral blood. These receptors were obtained from an older woman with COVID-19, enrolled during active disease. The CDR3 runs from the conserved cysteine through the conserved F or W.

V: TRBV28
J: TRBJ1-1
CDR3: CASSSLGQGRNTEAFF

V: TRBV5-4
J: TRBJ2-1
CDR3: CASSLGQARTYNEQFF

V: TRBV12-3/TRBV12-4
J: TRBJ1-1
CDR3: CASTVGGNTEAFF

V: TRBV18
J: TRBJ2-2
CDR3: CASSPRGDTGELFF

V: TRBV5-4
J: TRBJ2-2
CDR3: CASSLADAGGTGELFF

V: TRBV6-1
J: TRBJ1-2
CDR3: CASSEAIGQGYGYTF

V: TRBV30
J: TRBJ1-3
CDR3: CAWSWGGRGNTIYF

V: TRBV5-1
J: TRBJ1-2
CDR3: CASSLGQNYGYTF

V: TRBV6-5
J: TRBJ1-1
CDR3: CATQQEMNTEAFF

V: TRBV6-5
J: TRBJ1-1
CDR3: CASTRTALQNTEAFF

V: TRBV5-6
J: TRBJ1-1
CDR3: CASSGTGGRTEAFF

V: TRBV3-1/TRBV3-2
J: TRBJ2-7
CDR3: CASSQHGLYEQYF